This is a list of T cell receptor beta chains from one sample in a study of blood T cell repertoires in COVID-19. The method was immunoSEQ multiplex PCR; TCRdb's version includes in-frame clones alone and lacks a portion of them. The table records roughly 200,000 clones, around 80% of them present only once. Sequencing was done on a sample of peripheral blood. The receptor source for this set is a woman over 75 with active or convalescent COVID-19. CDR3s include the opening cysteine and the closing phenylalanine or tryptophan. D genes are given only for firm matches. Expanded clones get a size class; other rows say once, few or many, or leave the size out.

size: once; J: TRBJ2-5; D: -; V: TRBV5-4; CDR3: CASSKEDSQETQYF; DNA: TGTGCCAGCAGCAAGGAGGACAGCCAAGAGACCCAGTACTTC
size: once; J: TRBJ1-1; D: -; V: TRBV10-3; CDR3: CAIKIKRDTEAFF; DNA: TGTGCCATCAAGATCAAGCGGGACACTGAAGCTTTCTTT
size: -; J: TRBJ1-1; D: -; V: TRBV28; CDR3: CASSHDRSAEAFF; DNA: TGTGCCAGCAGCCATGACAGGTCCGCTGAAGCTTTCTTT
size: -; J: TRBJ2-5; D: TRBD2; V: TRBV5-1; CDR3: CASSPPPGGQETQYF; DNA: TGCGCCAGCAGCCCCCCCCCGGGGGGGCAAGAGACCCAGTACTTC
size: -; J: TRBJ1-5; D: TRBD1; V: TRBV11-2; CDR3: CASSLSPTGTSNQPQHF; DNA: TGTGCCAGCAGCCTGTCACCGACAGGGACGAGCAATCAGCCCCAGCATTTT
size: -; J: TRBJ2-1; D: TRBD1; V: TRBV7-2; CDR3: CASRRSTGSSYNEQFF; DNA: TGTGCCAGCAGACGCTCGACAGGGTCCTCCTACAATGAGCAGTTCTTC
size: -; J: TRBJ2-1; D: TRBD2; V: TRBV6-5; CDR3: CASSYLASGGPNEQFF; DNA: TGTGCCAGCAGTTACTTGGCTAGCGGGGGGCCCAATGAGCAGTTCTTC
size: once; J: TRBJ1-2; D: -; V: TRBV2; CDR3: CASRTANYGYTF; DNA: TGTGCCAGCCGGACAGCGAACTATGGCTACACCTTC
size: once; J: TRBJ2-5; D: -; V: TRBV6-6; CDR3: CASSKEGLLQETQYF; DNA: TGTGCCAGCAGTAAGGAGGGGCTACTCCAAGAGACCCAGTACTTC
size: -; J: TRBJ1-1; D: TRBD1; V: TRBV5-4; CDR3: CASSRQGASEAFF; DNA: TGTGCCAGCAGCCGACAGGGGGCTAGTGAAGCTTTCTTT
size: -; J: TRBJ1-5; D: TRBD1; V: TRBV19; CDR3: CASSQRTGVSNQPQHF; DNA: TGTGCCAGTAGTCAAAGGACAGGAGTTAGCAATCAGCCCCAGCATTTT
size: few; J: TRBJ2-3; D: TRBD2; V: TRBV9; CDR3: CASSVRDRSGGADTQYF; DNA: TGTGCCAGCAGCGTAAGGGATCGTAGCGGGGGGGCAGATACGCAGTATTTT
size: -; J: TRBJ2-5; D: -; V: TRBV7-6; CDR3: CASSFGYRVYEETQYF; DNA: TGTGCCAGCAGCTTCGGCTACAGGGTCTATGAGGAGACCCAGTACTTC
size: -; J: TRBJ2-3; D: -; V: TRBV5-8; CDR3: CASSSERGTDTQYF; DNA: TGTGCCAGCAGCTCCGAAAGGGGAACAGATACGCAGTATTTT
size: -; J: TRBJ1-4; D: -; V: TRBV24-1; CDR3: CATSDSGQTNEKLFF; DNA: TGTGCCACCAGTGACTCGGGACAAACTAATGAAAAACTGTTTTTT